This passage covers 11 T cell receptor beta chains from one sample sequenced in a study of CXCR3-negative and CXCR3-positive naive CD8 T cells. The TRB libraries of cDNA were built by UMI-labeled 5' RACE. TCRdb re-called the 5' RACE reads and catalogs CDR3 proteins one per entry, DNA excluded. The sample holds some 130,000 distinct CDR3 sequences. Input material: naive CXCR3- CD8+ T cells from blood. Noted subset: CD45RO-CCR7+CD27+CD95- naive CD8+ T cells lacking CXCR3 (TNR3-). These receptor sequences come from a human donor in good health. Some clones in this sample may be carry-over from other donors' samples.

This chain uses TRBV11-2 with TRBJ1-1. Germline V gene lookup returns CDR1 SGHAT and CDR2 FQNNGV. The CDR3 runs 15 residues. CDR3 sequence reads: CASSFMGVMNTEAFF.

The chain combines TRBV7-9 with TRBJ1-4; TCRdb's D call of TRBD1 is untestable without DNA. The CDR3 spans 15 residues. Germline assignment: CDR1 SEHNR and CDR2 FQNEAQ (reference sequence). The CDR3 is CASSFPGASNEKLFF.

This chain links TRBV12-3 or TRBV12-4 with TRBJ1-5. The CDR3 sequence is 15 residues long. The CDR3 sequence: CASSFSAYSNQPQHF.

This rearrangement joins TRBV7-9 to TRBJ2-2. Germline V gene lookup returns CDR1 SEHNR and CDR2 FQNEAQ (reference sequence). There are 13 residues in the CDR3. CDR3 sequence: CASSEVNTGELFF.

V gene TRBV28 combines with J gene TRBJ1-2; TCRdb lists TRBD1, though no DNA is available to test this call. CDR1 MDHEN and CDR2 SYDVKM come from the germline V gene. This CDR3 spans 13 amino acids. The CDR3: CASSLRGGDGYTF.

This rearrangement joins TRBV6-6 to TRBJ1-2. The CDR3 is 11 residues long. CDR1 and CDR2 (germline): MNHNY, SVGAGI (reference sequence). The CDR3 sequence: CASLTLHGYTF.

The chain couples TRBV29-1 to TRBJ1-1; TCRdb designates TRBD1, a call that cannot be tested without DNA. The CDR3 length is 11 residues. Germline V gene sequence: CDR1 SQVTM, CDR2 ANQGSEA. The CDR3 loop reads CSAQGYTEAFF.

This chain connects TRBV12-3 or TRBV12-4 to TRBJ1-5; the TCRdb D gene call, TRBD1, has no DNA to confirm it. CDR3 size: 11 residues. CDR3 in amino acids: CASSRGQPQHF.

The chain couples TRBV10-3 to TRBJ2-6. Germline CDR1 reads ENHRY; CDR2 reads SYGVKD. CDR3 size: 15 residues. CDR3 region: CAIRLDHSGANVLTF.

The chain uses TRBV29-1 and TRBJ1-1. Germline V gives CDR1 SQVTM, CDR2 ANQGSEA. CDR3 length equals 13 residues. This chain's CDR3 is CSVEAAQNTEAFF.

The genes are TRBV10-2 and TRBJ2-6; the D gene TCRdb calls, TRBD2, cannot be checked with no DNA. The CDR3 is 17 residues long. Germline CDR1 reads WSHSY; CDR2 reads SAAADI. CDR3 residues: CASSAPVGTSGANVLTF.